This entry features one T cell receptor beta chain sequence. The repertoire was sequenced with immunoSEQ multiplex PCR; TCRdb's copy has only in-frame clones and lacks some. Among 650,000 to 800,000 clones listed, about 90% were seen once. This sample was included in a study of blood T cell repertoires in COVID-19. Looking at the study overall: From the United States, Italy and Spain came samples of acute and convalescent COVID-19.

The CDR3 has 15 amino acids. V was cut by 3 bases and J by 5 bases, with 12 bases left in between. CDR1 and CDR2 from the germline V gene are KGHDR and SFDVKD. The source is a young woman with acute or convalescent COVID-19. The J gene is TRBJ2-2, the V gene TRBV24-1; D is uncertain. Sequencing was carried out using peripheral blood. CDR3 nucleotides: TGTGCCACCAGTGATCCCCCCCCCGAGACCGGGGAGCTGTTTTTT. Residues: CATSDPPPETGELFF.